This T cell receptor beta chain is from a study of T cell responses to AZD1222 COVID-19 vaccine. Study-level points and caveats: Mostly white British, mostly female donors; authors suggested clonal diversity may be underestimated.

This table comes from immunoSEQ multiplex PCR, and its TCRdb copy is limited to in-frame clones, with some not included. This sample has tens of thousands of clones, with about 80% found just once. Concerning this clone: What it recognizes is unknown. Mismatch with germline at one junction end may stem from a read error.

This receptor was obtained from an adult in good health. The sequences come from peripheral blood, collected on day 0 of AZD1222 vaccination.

This CDR3 is CASSSSGTGLNTEVFF. CDR3 coding DNA: TGTGCCAGCAGCTCTTCCGGGACAGGGTTGAACACTGAAGTTTTCTTT. This sequence joins TRBV11-2 and TRBJ1-1; 9 bases fit TRBD1. Germline values: CDR1 SGHAT, CDR2 FQNNGV. The CDR3 has 16 residues.